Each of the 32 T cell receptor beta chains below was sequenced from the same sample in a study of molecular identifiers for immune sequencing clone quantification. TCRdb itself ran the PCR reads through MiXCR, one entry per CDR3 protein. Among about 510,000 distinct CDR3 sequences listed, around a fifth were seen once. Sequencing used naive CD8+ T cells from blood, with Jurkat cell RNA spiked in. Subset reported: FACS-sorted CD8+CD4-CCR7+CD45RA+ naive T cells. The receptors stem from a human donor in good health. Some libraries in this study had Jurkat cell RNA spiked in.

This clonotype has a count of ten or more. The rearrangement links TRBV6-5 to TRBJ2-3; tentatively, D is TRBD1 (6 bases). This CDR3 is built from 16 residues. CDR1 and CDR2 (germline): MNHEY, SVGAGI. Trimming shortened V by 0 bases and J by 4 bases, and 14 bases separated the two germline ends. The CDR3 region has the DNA TGTGCCAGCAGTTACTCGACAGGCTACCCCCCAGATACGCAGTATTTT. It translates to CASSYSTGYPPDTQYF.

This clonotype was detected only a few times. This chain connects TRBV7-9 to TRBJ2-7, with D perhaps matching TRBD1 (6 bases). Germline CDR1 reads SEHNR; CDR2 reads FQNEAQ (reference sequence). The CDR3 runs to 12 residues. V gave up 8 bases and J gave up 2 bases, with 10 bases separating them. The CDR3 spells CASARGAYEQYF. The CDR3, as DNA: TGTGCCAGCGCCAGGGGCGCCTACGAGCAGTACTTC. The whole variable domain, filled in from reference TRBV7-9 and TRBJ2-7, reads DTGVSQNPRHKITKRGQNVTFRCDPISEHNRLYWYRQTLGQGPEFLTYFQNEAQLEKSRLLSDRFSAERPKGSFSTLEIQRTEQGDSAMYLCASARGAYEQYFGPGTRLTVT.

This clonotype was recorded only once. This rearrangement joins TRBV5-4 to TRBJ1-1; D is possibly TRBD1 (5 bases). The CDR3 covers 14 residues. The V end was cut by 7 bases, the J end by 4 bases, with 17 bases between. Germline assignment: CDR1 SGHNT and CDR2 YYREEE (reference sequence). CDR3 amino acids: CASPGFRAGTEAFF. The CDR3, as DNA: TGTGCCAGCCCAGGGTTTCGGGCTGGCACTGAAGCTTTCTTT.

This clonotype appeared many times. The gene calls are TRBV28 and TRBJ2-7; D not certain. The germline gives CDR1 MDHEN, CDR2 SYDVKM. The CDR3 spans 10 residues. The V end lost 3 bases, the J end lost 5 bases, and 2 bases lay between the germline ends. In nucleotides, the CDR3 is TGTGCCAGCAGTTTTCACGAGCAGTACTTC. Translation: CASSFHEQYF.

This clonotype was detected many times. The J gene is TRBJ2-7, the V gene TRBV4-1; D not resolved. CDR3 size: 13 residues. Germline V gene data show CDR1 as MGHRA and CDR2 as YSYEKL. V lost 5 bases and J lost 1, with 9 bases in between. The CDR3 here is CASSTTLSYEQYF. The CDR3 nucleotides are TGCGCCAGCAGCACAACACTTTCCTACGAGCAGTACTTC.

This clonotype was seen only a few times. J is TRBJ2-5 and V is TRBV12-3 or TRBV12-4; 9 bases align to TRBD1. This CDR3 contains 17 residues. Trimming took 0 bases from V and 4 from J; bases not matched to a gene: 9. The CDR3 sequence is CASSLAHGTGYGETQYF. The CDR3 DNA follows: TGTGCCAGCAGTTTAGCCCACGGGACAGGGTATGGAGAGACCCAGTACTTC.

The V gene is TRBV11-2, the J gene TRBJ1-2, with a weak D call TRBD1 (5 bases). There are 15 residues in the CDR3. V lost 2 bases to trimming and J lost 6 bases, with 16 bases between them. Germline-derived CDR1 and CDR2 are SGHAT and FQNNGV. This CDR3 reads CASSLRSGLNDGYTF. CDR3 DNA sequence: TGTGCCAGCAGCTTAAGGTCAGGGTTAAATGATGGCTACACCTTC.

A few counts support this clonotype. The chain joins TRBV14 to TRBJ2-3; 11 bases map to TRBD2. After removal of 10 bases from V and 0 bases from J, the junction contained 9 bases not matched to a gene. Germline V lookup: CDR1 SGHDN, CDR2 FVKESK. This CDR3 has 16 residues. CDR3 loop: CAIRSSGGSSTDTQYF. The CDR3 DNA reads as TGTGCCATCAGATCTAGCGGGGGGTCTAGCACAGATACGCAGTATTTT.

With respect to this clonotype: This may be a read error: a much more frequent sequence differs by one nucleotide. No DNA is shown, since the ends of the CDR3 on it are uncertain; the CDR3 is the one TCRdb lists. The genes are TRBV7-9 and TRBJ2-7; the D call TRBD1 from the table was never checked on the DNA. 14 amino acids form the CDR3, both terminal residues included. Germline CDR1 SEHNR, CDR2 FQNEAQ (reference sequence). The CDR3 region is CASSLVSGPDRLDF.

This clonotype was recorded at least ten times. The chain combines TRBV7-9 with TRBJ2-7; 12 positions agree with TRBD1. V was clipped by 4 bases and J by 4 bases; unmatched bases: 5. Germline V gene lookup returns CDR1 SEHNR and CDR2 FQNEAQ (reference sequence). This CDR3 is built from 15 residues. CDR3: CASSSPGQGAYEQYF. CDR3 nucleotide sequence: TGTGCCAGCAGCTCACCGGGACAGGGGGCTTACGAGCAGTACTTC.

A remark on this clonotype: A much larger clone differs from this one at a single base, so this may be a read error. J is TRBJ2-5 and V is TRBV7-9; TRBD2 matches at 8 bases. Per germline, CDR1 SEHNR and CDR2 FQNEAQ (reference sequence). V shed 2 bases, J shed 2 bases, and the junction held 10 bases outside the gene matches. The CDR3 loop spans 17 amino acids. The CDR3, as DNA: TGTGCCAGCAGCTTACCCCCGGCGGTAGCGGGACAAGAGACCCAGTACTTC. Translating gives CASSLPPAVAGQETQYF.

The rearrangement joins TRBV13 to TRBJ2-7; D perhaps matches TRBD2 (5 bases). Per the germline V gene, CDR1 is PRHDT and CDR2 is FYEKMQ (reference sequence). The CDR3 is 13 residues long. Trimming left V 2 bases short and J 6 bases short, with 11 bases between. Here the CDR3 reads CASSLTLASEQYF. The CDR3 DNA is TGTGCCAGCAGCTTAACGCTAGCTAGCGAGCAGTACTTC. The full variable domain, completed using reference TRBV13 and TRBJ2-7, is AAGVIQSPRHLIKEKRETATLKCYPIPRHDTVYWYQQGPGQDPQFLISFYEKMQSDKGSIPDRFSAQQFSDYHSELNMSSLELGDSALYFCASSLTLASEQYFGPGTRLTVT.

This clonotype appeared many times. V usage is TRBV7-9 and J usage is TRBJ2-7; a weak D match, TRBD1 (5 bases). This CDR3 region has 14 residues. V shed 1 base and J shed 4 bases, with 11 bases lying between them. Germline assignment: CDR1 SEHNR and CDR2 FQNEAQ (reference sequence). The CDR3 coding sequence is TGTGCCAGCAGCTTAGTAGTTAAGGGGTACGAGCAGTACTTC. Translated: CASSLVVKGYEQYF.

The CDR3: CASSLRGDSYSNQPQHF. CDR3 nucleotide sequence: TGTGCCAGCAGTTTACGAGGGGATTCATATAGCAATCAGCCCCAGCATTTT. This chain uses TRBV27 with TRBJ1-5; TRBD1 might be the D (5 bases). The germline V gene encodes CDR1 MNHEY and CDR2 SMNVEV (reference sequence). CDR3 length equals 17 residues. Between the trimmed V and J ends, which lost 2 bases and 0 bases, there was a span of 14 bases.

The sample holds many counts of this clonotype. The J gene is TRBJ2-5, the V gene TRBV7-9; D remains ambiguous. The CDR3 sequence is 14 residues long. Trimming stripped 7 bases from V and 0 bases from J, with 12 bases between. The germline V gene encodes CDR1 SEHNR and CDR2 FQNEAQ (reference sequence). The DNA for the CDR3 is TGTGCCAGCAACGAGTTGGGGTACCAAGAGACCCAGTACTTC. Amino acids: CASNELGYQETQYF.

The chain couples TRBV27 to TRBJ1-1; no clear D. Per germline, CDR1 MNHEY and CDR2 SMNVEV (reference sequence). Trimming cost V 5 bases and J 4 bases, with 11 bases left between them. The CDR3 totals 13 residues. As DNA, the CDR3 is TGTGCCAGCAGTCCCCGGCCGCTCACTGAAGCTTTCTTT. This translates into CASSPRPLTEAFF.

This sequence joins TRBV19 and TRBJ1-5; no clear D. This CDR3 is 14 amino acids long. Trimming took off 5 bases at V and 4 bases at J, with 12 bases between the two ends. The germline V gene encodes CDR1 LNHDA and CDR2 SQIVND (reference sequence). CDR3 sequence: CASSYGTPNQPQHF. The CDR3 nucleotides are TGTGCCAGTAGTTATGGTACACCTAATCAGCCCCAGCATTTT.

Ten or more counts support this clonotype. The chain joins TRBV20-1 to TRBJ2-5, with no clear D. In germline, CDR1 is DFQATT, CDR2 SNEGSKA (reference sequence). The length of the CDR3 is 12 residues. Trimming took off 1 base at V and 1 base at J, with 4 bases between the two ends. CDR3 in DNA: TGCAGTGCTAGAGTCGGCCAAGAGACCCAGTACTTC. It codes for CSARVGQETQYF.

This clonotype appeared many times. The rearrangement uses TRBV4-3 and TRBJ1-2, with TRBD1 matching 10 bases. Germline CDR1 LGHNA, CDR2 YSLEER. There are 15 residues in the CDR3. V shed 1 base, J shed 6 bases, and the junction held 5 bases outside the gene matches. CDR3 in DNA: TGCGCCAGCAGCCAAGCGTGGGGACAGGGGCATGGCTACACCTTC. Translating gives CASSQAWGQGHGYTF.

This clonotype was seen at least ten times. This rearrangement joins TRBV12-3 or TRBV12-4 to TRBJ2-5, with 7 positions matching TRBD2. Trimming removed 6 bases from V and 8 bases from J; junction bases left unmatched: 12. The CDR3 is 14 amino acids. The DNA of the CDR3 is TGTGCCAGCAGGGGAGCGTCGGGGGGTGCAACCCAGTACTTC. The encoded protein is CASRGASGGATQYF.

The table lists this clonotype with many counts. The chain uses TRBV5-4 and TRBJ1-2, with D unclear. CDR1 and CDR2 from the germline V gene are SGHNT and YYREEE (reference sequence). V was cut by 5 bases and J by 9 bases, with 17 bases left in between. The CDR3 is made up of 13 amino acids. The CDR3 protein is CASRSEGNLRYTF. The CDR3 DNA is TGTGCCAGCAGGTCCGAGGGCAACCTACGCTACACCTTC. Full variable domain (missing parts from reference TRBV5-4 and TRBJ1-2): ETGVTQSPTHLIKTRGQQVTLRCSSQSGHNTVSWYQQALGQGPQFIFQYYREEENGRGNFPPRFSGLQFPNYSSELNVNALELDDSALYLCASRSEGNLRYTFGSGTRLTVV.

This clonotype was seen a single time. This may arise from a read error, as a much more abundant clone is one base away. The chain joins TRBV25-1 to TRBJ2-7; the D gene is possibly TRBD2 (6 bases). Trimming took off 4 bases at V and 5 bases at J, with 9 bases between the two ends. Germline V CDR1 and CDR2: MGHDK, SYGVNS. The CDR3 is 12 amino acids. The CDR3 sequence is CASSGGVHEQYF. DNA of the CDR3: TGTGCCAGCAGTGGGGGGGTCCACGAGCAGTACTTC.

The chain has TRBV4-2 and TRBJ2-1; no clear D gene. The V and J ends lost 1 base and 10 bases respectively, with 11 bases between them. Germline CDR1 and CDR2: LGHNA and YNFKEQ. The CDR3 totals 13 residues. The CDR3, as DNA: TGTGCCAGCAGCCAAGGCGGCCAGCCAGAGCAGTTCTTC. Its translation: CASSQGGQPEQFF.

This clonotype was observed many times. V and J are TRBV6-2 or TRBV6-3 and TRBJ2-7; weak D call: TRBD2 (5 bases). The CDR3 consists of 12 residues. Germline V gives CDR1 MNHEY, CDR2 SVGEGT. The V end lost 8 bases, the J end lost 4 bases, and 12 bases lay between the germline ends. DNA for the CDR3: TGTGCCAGCGCCTCGGACTTATACGAGCAGTACTTC. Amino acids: CASASDLYEQYF.

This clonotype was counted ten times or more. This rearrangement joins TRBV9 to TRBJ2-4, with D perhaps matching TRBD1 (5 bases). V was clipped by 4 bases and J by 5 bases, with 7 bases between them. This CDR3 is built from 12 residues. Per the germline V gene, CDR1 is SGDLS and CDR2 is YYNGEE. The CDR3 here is CASSQQENIQYF. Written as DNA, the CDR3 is TGTGCCAGCAGCCAACAGGAAAACATTCAGTACTTC.

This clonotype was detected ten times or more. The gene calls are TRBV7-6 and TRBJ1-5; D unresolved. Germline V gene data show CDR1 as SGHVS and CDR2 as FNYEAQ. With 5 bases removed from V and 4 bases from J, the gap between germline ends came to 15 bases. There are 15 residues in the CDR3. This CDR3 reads CASSPSPGGNQPQHF. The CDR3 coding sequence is TGTGCCAGCAGCCCCTCACCAGGAGGGAATCAGCCCCAGCATTTT.

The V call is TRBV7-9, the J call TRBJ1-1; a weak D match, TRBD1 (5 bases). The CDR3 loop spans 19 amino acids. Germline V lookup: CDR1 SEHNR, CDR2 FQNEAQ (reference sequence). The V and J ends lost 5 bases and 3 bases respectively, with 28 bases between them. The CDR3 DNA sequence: TGTGCCAGCAGCCAAACCGGAGGACAACCTTCGCGAGGGGACACTGAAGCTTTCTTT. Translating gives CASSQTGGQPSRGDTEAFF.

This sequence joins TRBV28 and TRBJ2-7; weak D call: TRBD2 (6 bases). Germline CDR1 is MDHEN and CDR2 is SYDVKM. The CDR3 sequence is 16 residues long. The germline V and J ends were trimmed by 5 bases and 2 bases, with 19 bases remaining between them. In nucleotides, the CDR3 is TGTGCCAGCAGTAACCCCACTCTAGCGAGGACCTACGAGCAGTACTTC. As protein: CASSNPTLARTYEQYF.

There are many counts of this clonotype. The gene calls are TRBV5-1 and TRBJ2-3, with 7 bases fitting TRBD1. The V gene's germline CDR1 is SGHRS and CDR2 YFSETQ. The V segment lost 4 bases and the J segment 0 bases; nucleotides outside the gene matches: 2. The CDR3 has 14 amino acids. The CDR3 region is CASSGGQSTDTQYF. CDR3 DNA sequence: TGCGCCAGCAGCGGGGGACAGAGCACAGATACGCAGTATTTT.

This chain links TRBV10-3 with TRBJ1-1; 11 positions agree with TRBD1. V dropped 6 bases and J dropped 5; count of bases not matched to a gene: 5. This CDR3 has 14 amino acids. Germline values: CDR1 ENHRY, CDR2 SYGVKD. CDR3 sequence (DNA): TGTGCCATCAGGGACAGGGGGCAATGGACTGAAGCTTTCTTT. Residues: CAIRDRGQWTEAFF.

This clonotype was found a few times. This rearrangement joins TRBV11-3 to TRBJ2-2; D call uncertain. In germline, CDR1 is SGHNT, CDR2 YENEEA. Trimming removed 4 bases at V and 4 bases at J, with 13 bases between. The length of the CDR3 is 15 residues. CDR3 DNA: TGTGCCAGCAGCTCCTGGGGTTCGTCCACCGGGGAGCTGTTTTTT. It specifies CASSSWGSSTGELFF.

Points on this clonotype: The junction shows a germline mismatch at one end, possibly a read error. The CDR3 nucleotides are TGCGCCAGCAGCCTACTGGACAATTCGGAAGAGACCCTGTACTTC. This translates into CASSLLDNSEETLYF. The rearrangement joins TRBV4-3 to TRBJ2-5; D is possibly TRBD1 (5 bases). The CDR3 is made up of 15 amino acids. The germline CDR1 and CDR2 sequences are LGHNA and YSLEER.